This passage covers 4 T cell receptor beta chains from one sample sequenced in a study of preoperative IRX-2 immunotherapy in early breast cancer. The data were produced by immunoSEQ multiplex PCR, yet TCRdb's version contains in-frame clones alone and is incomplete. The sample holds about 62,000 clones, approximately 94% seen once. The treatment denotes: preoperative locoregional IRX-2 cytokine immunotherapy. The material was obtained from a patient treated with IRX-2 immunotherapy. These receptors originate from a human donor with breast cancer.

The chain combines TRBV7-3 with TRBJ2-1, with 7 bases that match TRBD2. There are 16 residues in the CDR3. The trim removed 5 bases at V and 2 bases at J, leaving 9 bases unmatched. Looked up from germline, CDR1 is SGHTA and CDR2 is FQGTGA. CDR3 sequence (DNA): TGTGCCAGCAGCCCATCCCGGGGAGGGACCTACAATGAGCAGTTCTTC. This gives the protein CASSPSRGGTYNEQFF.

V is TRBV29-1 and J is TRBJ2-7; the match to TRBD2 covers 7 bases. CDR3 length equals 15 residues. The V gene end was trimmed by 8 bases and the J gene end by 2 bases; junction bases not matched to a gene: 15. Per the germline V gene, CDR1 is SQVTM and CDR2 is ANQGSEA. This chain's CDR3 is CSWGGEGARPYEQYF. DNA for the CDR3: TGCAGCTGGGGGGGGGAAGGGGCACGGCCCTACGAGCAGTACTTC.

The rearrangement links TRBV4-3 to TRBJ2-1, with D hard to call. This CDR3 region has 15 residues. The germline gives CDR1 LGHNA, CDR2 YSLEER. V lost 3 bases and J 2 bases, leaving 11 bases between the germline ends. In DNA form, the CDR3 reads TGCGCCAGCAGCCAGGATCACGTCCCCTACAATGAGCAGTTCTTC. This sequence encodes CASSQDHVPYNEQFF.

The V call is TRBV14, the J call TRBJ2-7, with 12 bases fitting TRBD2. The CDR3 is made up of 19 amino acids. Looked up from germline, CDR1 is SGHDN and CDR2 is FVKESK. The ends lost 10 bases at V and 2 bases at J; junction bases unmatched: 21. This CDR3 reads CAILKPGASGRAYPYEQYF. In DNA form, the CDR3 reads TGTGCCATCCTCAAGCCAGGGGCTAGCGGGAGGGCCTATCCCTACGAGCAGTACTTC.